The 29 T cell receptor beta chains reported below all come from one sample, sequenced in a study of blood T cell repertoires in COVID-19 (TCRdb year 2020). Libraries came from the immunoSEQ multiplex PCR assay. Not all clones reach the TCRdb copy of this immuneACCESS table, which keeps in-frame sequences only. Checked studies attribute under half of the gap to unresolved V genes and leave the rest unexplained. This sample has 150,000 to 200,000 clones in its table, and less than 85% of those were observed once. The ten largest clones represent about an eighth of the sample. Material for sequencing was PBMCs or T cells enriched from blood (not recorded which). The source of these receptors is a man aged 50 to 59 who had recovered from COVID-19.

The table lists this clone with a few counts. The V gene is TRBV6-5, the J gene TRBJ2-2; 7 nucleotides agree with TRBD1. CDR3 size: 14 residues. Losses at the gene ends were 8 bases for V and 5 bases for J; bases not matched to a gene: 8. In germline, CDR1 is MNHEY, CDR2 SVGAGI. The CDR3 nucleotides read TGTGCCAGCTGCCGACAGGGTCAAACCGGGGAGCTGTTTTTT. Translating it yields CASCRQGQTGELFF.

The gene calls are TRBV28 and TRBJ2-7, with TRBD1 identical over 7 bases. The CDR3 has 15 residues. With V trimmed by 8 bases and J by 2 bases, 12 bases remained unmatched. The germline gives CDR1 MDHEN, CDR2 SYDVKM. Written as DNA, the CDR3 is TGTGCCAGCTGCTTAGGGGGCCCAACGCCCTACGAGCAGTACTTC. Encoded protein: CASCLGGPTPYEQYF.

This clone was seen just once. The rearrangement joins TRBV18 to TRBJ1-6; no firm D call. The CDR3 loop spans 16 amino acids. Trimming cost V 6 bases and J 2 bases, with 14 bases left between them. Looked up from germline, CDR1 is KGHSH and CDR2 is LQKENI. The DNA for the CDR3 is TGTGCCAGCTCCCCCCAGGCCCTGACCTATAATTCACCCCTCCACTTT. This sequence encodes CASSPQALTYNSPLHF.

CDR3 in DNA: TGCGCCAGCAGCCAAGATCGGGGCTCAGGGGCCCAGAATCAGCCCCAGCATTTT. Translating gives CASSQDRGSGAQNQPQHF. The rearrangement uses TRBV4-1 and TRBJ1-5, with D perhaps matching TRBD1 (6 bases). Trimming pared 0 bases from V and 4 bases from J, leaving 19 bases between. Per the germline V gene, CDR1 is MGHRA and CDR2 is YSYEKL. The CDR3 has 18 residues.

The chain is built from TRBV10-2 and TRBJ2-7; 8 bases agree with TRBD2. The germline gives CDR1 WSHSY, CDR2 SAAADI. There are 14 residues in the CDR3. The junction had 8 bases not matched to a gene; V was cut back by 8 bases and J by 2 bases. DNA for the CDR3: TGCGCCAGCCGCGAGAGCGGGGGAACCTACGAGCAGTACTTC. Protein sequence: CASRESGGTYEQYF.

This chain uses TRBV19 with TRBJ2-3, with unresolved D. V lost 2 bases and J lost 2, with 8 bases in between. The CDR3 has 14 residues. Germline assignment: CDR1 LNHDA and CDR2 SQIVND (reference sequence). CDR3: CASSIKRFTDTQYF. DNA for the CDR3: TGTGCCAGTAGTATAAAGCGTTTCACAGATACGCAGTATTTT.

This chain uses TRBV7-8 with TRBJ1-5, with TRBD1 as a possible D gene (6 bases). V lost 5 bases, J lost 3 bases, and 17 bases lay in between. This CDR3 comprises 16 residues. The germline V gene has CDR1 SGHVS and CDR2 FQNEAQ. This CDR3 is CASSPLGGVINQPQHF. The CDR3 region has the DNA TGTGCCAGCAGCCCCCTAGGGGGGGTAATCAATCAGCCCCAGCATTTT.

This clone came up a few times. The chain joins TRBV18 to TRBJ1-1, with a tentative D call TRBD1 (6 bases). V gave up 6 bases and J gave up 1 base, with 9 bases separating them. The CDR3 contains 13 residues. CDR1 and CDR2 from the germline V gene are KGHSH and LQKENI. The CDR3 DNA is TGTGCCAGCTCCCGGGACAAGAACACTGAAGCTTTCTTT. Encoded protein: CASSRDKNTEAFF.

The CDR3 loop is CASSKVRDFYNEQFF. The DNA for the CDR3 is TGTGCCAGCAGCAAAGTCCGGGACTTCTACAATGAGCAGTTCTTC. The genes are TRBV21-1 and TRBJ2-1; TRBD2 was called by the table and not checked on the DNA. TRBV21-1 is marked as a pseudogene. This CDR3 has 15 amino acids.

V gene TRBV5-5 combines with J gene TRBJ2-3, with D unclear. V lost 0 bases to trimming and J lost 4 bases, with 15 bases between them. The CDR3 spans 16 residues. The germline V gene encodes CDR1 SGHKS and CDR2 YYEKEE (reference sequence). This CDR3 is CASSLDRTDRADTQYF. In DNA, the CDR3 is TGTGCCAGCAGCTTGGATCGTACAGATCGAGCAGATACGCAGTATTTT.

This rearrangement joins TRBV18 to TRBJ1-2, with a weak D call TRBD1 (5 bases). The V gene lost 0 bases and the J gene lost 3 bases, with 5 bases spanning the gap. Germline values: CDR1 KGHSH, CDR2 LQKENI. The CDR3 is made up of 13 amino acids. The CDR3 sequence is CASSPPGDYGYTF. CDR3 coding DNA: TGTGCCAGCTCACCACCAGGGGACTATGGCTACACCTTC.

As DNA, the CDR3 is TGTGCCAGCAGCTTGGGACAATTCGATCAGCCCCAGCATTTT. This gives the protein CASSLGQFDQPQHF. V is TRBV5-6 and J is TRBJ1-5; no clear D gene. The CDR3 runs 14 residues. Germline V gene sequence: CDR1 SGHDT, CDR2 YYEEEE. The V gene lost 0 bases and the J gene lost 5 bases, with 9 bases spanning the gap.

The J gene is TRBJ1-1, the V gene TRBV2, with 7 bases fitting TRBD1. This CDR3 is built from 12 residues. The germline V gene has CDR1 SNHLY and CDR2 FYNNEI. V lost 5 bases and J lost 5; bases outside the gene matches: 2. In DNA form, the CDR3 reads TGTGCCAGCAGTTACAGGGGAACTGAAGCTTTCTTT. It codes for CASSYRGTEAFF.

The gene calls are TRBV11-2 and TRBJ2-2, with a tentative D call TRBD1 (6 bases). This CDR3 region has 15 residues. The V gene's germline CDR1 is SGHAT and CDR2 FQNNGV. The V end lost 7 bases, the J end lost 1 base, and 13 bases lay between the germline ends. In DNA form, the CDR3 reads TGTGCCAGCACCTTGGGACATATGAACACCGGGGAGCTGTTTTTT. Residues: CASTLGHMNTGELFF.

The chain has TRBV2 and TRBJ2-3; the D gene is possibly TRBD1 (5 bases). Germline assignment: CDR1 SNHLY and CDR2 FYNNEI. Trimming shortened V by 3 bases and J by 6 bases, and 10 bases separated the two germline ends. The CDR3 extends over 13 amino acids. CDR3 bases: TGTGCCAGCAGTGATGATCCAGGGGATACGCAGTATTTT. Its protein product is CASSDDPGDTQYF.

This clone is a singleton in its sample. Here the CDR3 DNA reads TGTGCCAGCAGTAATTCAGGACAGGGGAGGCTCCGGGGGGAGCTGTTTTTT. As protein: CASSNSGQGRLRGELFF. The chain combines TRBV2 with TRBJ2-2; 9 positions agree with TRBD1. Germline V gives CDR1 SNHLY, CDR2 FYNNEI. V lost 5 bases and J lost 8; bases outside the gene matches: 15. This CDR3 region has 17 residues.

As DNA, the CDR3 is TGTGCCAGCAGCTTAGACGGGGGGTATGGCTACACCTTC. Translating it yields CASSLDGGYGYTF. V and J are TRBV7-9 and TRBJ1-2; a possible D gene is TRBD1 (5 bases). CDR1 SEHNR and CDR2 FQNEAQ come from the germline V gene (reference sequence). V shed 1 base and J shed 5 bases, with 8 bases lying between them. The CDR3 runs to 13 residues.

V and J are TRBV10-1 and TRBJ2-5; D possibly corresponds to TRBD1 (6 bases). The germline V gene encodes CDR1 WNHNN and CDR2 SYGVQD (reference sequence). The CDR3 runs 15 residues. V lost 0 bases and J 5 bases, leaving 13 bases between the germline ends. Written as DNA, the CDR3 is TGCGCCAGCAGTGAGTCGAGGGGGATGGTGGAGACCCAGTACTTC. Encoded protein: CASSESRGMVETQYF.

The sample holds one count of this clone. The rearrangement joins TRBV10-2 to TRBJ2-5, with a tentative D call TRBD1 (5 bases). V lost 6 bases, J lost 4 bases, and 12 bases lay in between. Per germline, CDR1 WSHSY and CDR2 SAAADI. CDR3 length: 13 residues. The DNA of the CDR3 is TGCGCCAGCAGGTTGGCAGGGCCAGAGACCCAGTACTTC. Translated, it gives CASRLAGPETQYF.

This clone was recorded at least ten times. The V and J genes are TRBV29-1 and TRBJ2-2; 7 bases map to TRBD1. There are 11 residues in the CDR3. Germline CDR1 SQVTM, CDR2 ANQGSEA. After removal of 7 bases from V and 6 bases from J, the junction contained 2 bases not matched to a gene. For the CDR3, the DNA is TGCAGCGGAACAGGGGCCGGGGAGCTGTTTTTT. Encoded protein: CSGTGAGELFF.

This clone was seen a handful of times. This chain links TRBV6-2 or TRBV6-3 with TRBJ1-1; D remains unclear. Trimming cost V 0 bases and J 1 base, with 12 bases left between them. The CDR3 consists of 16 residues. Germline CDR1 MNHEY, CDR2 SVGEGT. The CDR3 reads CASSYSTSGGNTEAFF. DNA for the CDR3: TGTGCCAGCAGTTACTCGACCTCTGGCGGGAACACTGAAGCTTTCTTT.

The chain couples TRBV6-5 to TRBJ1-2; 9 bases map to TRBD1. Germline V lookup: CDR1 MNHEY, CDR2 SVGAGI. The CDR3 loop spans 13 amino acids. The V gene end was trimmed by 6 bases and the J gene end by 7 bases; junction bases not matched to a gene: 6. The CDR3 spells CASSLPGQGGYTF. CDR3 DNA: TGTGCCAGCAGCTTACCGGGACAGGGTGGCTACACCTTC.

The CDR3 nucleotides are TGTGCCATCAGTGTAGGAACTAGCGGTTCCTACGAGCAGTACTTC. It is translated as CAISVGTSGSYEQYF. The chain carries TRBV10-3 and TRBJ2-7, with 8 bases lining up with TRBD2. J lost 1 base, V lost 4 bases, and 6 bases had no gene match. This CDR3 comprises 15 residues. The germline V gene encodes CDR1 ENHRY and CDR2 SYGVKD.

The genes are TRBV7-8 and TRBJ1-6, with 7 bases aligning to TRBD1. V gave up 3 bases and J gave up 6 bases; unmatched junction bases: 8. This CDR3 is built from 16 residues. Per the germline V gene, CDR1 is SGHVS and CDR2 is FQNEAQ. CDR3 sequence reads: CASSLLPGTANSPLHF. In DNA, the CDR3 is TGTGCCAGCAGCTTGTTACCCGGGACAGCTAATTCACCCCTCCACTTT.

The gene calls are TRBV6-1 and TRBJ2-1, with 8 positions matching TRBD1. Trimming removed 7 bases from V and 1 base from J; junction bases left unmatched: 6. Germline assignment: CDR1 MNHNS and CDR2 SASEGT. CDR3 length: 15 residues. CDR3 coding DNA: TGTGCCAGCATAATCGACAGGGGATCCTACAATGAGCAGTTCTTC. Encoded protein: CASIIDRGSYNEQFF.

V is TRBV9 and J is TRBJ2-7; tentatively, D is TRBD1 (7 bases). From germline, CDR1 is SGDLS and CDR2 YYNGEE. The CDR3 covers 13 residues. Trimming took off 3 bases at V and 5 bases at J, with 12 bases between the two ends. The CDR3 protein is CASSGEDRNEQYF. CDR3 coding DNA: TGTGCCAGCAGCGGGGAGGACAGGAACGAGCAGTACTTC.

To note about this clone: One end of the junction fails to match germline, which may point to a read error. The rearrangement links TRBV2 to TRBJ2-3, with TRBD2 identical over 7 bases. The CDR3 length is 16 residues. Germline V gene sequence: CDR1 SNHLY, CDR2 FYNNEI. The DNA of the CDR3 is TGTGCCAGCACTGAAACTTCGGGACTATCCACTGCCCCGCAGTATTTT. Amino acids: CASTETSGLSTAPQYF.

This clone was detected a few times. The genes are TRBV5-5 and TRBJ1-6, with D perhaps TRBD1 (5 bases). Deletions cut 4 bases from V and 10 bases from J, with 15 bases between. Germline V gives CDR1 SGHKS, CDR2 YYEKEE (reference sequence). The CDR3 is made up of 14 amino acids. CDR3 sequence (DNA): TGTGCCAGCAGCCCGGCGCAGGGCCGATCACCCCTCCACTTT. It yields the protein CASSPAQGRSPLHF. Variable domain in full (rest from reference TRBV5-5 and TRBJ1-6): DAGVTQSPTHLIKTRGQQVTLRCSPISGHKSVSWYQQVLGQGPQFIFQYYEKEERGRGNFPDRFSARQFPNYSSELNVNALLLGDSALYLCASSPAQGRSPLHFGNGTRLTVT.

The rearrangement joins TRBV5-4 to TRBJ2-1; D unresolved. Germline loops: CDR1 SGHNT, CDR2 YYREEE (reference sequence). CDR3 length equals 13 residues. Trimming cost V 1 base and J 9 bases, with 11 bases left between them. The DNA for the CDR3 is TGTGCCAGCAGCTTGTACAGTACGACTGAGCAGTTCTTC. Residues: CASSLYSTTEQFF.